This entry describes one TCR beta chain. Its specificity is unknown. Sample-barcoded 5' priming and a J-beta primer mix drove a second PCR of roughly 7 to 11 cycles. TCRdb independently ran MiXCR on the 5' RACE reads; one entry per CDR3 protein. The table records 1,800,000 or so distinct CDR3 sequences, approximately 40% of them present only once. The CDR3 totals 15 residues. The V and J ends lost 5 bases and 1 base, in that order; junction bases with no gene match: 4. Germline V lookup: CDR1 DFQATT, CDR2 SNEGSKA (reference sequence). This entry is derived from a study of blood T cells in healthy people across ages. Study information: Template switching caught about one barcoded beta molecule for each two T cells.

The study, taken as a whole, reports: Per million T cells, TCR beta diversity dropped roughly linearly as age increased. Fewer expanded clones and more diversity marked long-lived versus aged donors. Reliance upon unsorted PBMCs precluded definitive naive versus antigen-experienced comparison.

Sequencing input: blood. This clonotype was sampled from a human donor in good health. V gene TRBV20-1 combines with J gene TRBJ2-4; 11 nucleotides match TRBD2. The CDR3 coding sequence is TGCAGTGCTCTGCTAGCGGGGGGCGCCAAAAACATTCAGTACTTC. Its translation: CSALLAGGAKNIQYF.